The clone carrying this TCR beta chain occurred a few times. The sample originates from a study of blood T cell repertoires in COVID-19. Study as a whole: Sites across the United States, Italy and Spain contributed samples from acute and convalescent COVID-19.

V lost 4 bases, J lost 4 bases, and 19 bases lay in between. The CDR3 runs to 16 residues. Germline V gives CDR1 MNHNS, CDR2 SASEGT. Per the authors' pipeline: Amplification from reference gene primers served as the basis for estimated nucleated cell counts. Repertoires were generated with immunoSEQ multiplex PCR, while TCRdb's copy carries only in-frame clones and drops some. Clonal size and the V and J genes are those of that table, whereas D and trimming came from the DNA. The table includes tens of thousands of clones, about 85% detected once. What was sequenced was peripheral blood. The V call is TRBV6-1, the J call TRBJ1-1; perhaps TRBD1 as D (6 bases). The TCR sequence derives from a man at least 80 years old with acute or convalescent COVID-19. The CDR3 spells CASSARQVSWGTEAFF. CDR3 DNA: TGTGCCAGCAGTGCCCGACAGGTCTCTTGGGGCACTGAAGCTTTCTTT.